This T cell receptor beta chain stems from a study of blood T cell repertoires in COVID-19. Study-level background: Acute and convalescent COVID-19 specimens originated in the United States, Italy and Spain. Sources were T cells, B-cell-depleted T cells, or PBMCs; the material itself was cDNA or gDNA.

During active infection, Seattle patients enrolled and were then monitored through disease. Authors' processing steps: Reference gene primers were amplified, and this amplification served to estimate nucleated cell counts. Clones were sequenced by immunoSEQ multiplex PCR, and TCRdb holds only the in-frame ones, with some missing. V, J and clone size are taken as reported in that table, and D and trimming were inferred from the DNA itself. Of about 170,000 clones in the sample, 70% to 90% were seen once. The CDR3 has 14 residues. CDR1 and CDR2 from the germline V gene are MNHEY and SVGAGI. Between the trimmed V and J ends, which lost 5 bases and 3 bases, there was a span of 13 bases.

The sample taken for sequencing was peripheral blood. V and J are TRBV6-5 and TRBJ1-2; D is possibly TRBD1 (5 bases). This sequence originates from a woman older than 75 with COVID-19, enrolled during active disease. The CDR3 loop is CASSPPDTYYGYTF. The CDR3 bases are TGTGCCAGCAGTCCCCCGGACACATACTATGGCTACACCTTC.